The sequence of this T cell receptor beta chain was determined in a study of immune evolution from preneoplasia to lung adenocarcinoma. Profiling relied on immunoSEQ multiplex PCR, and the TCRdb table lists in-frame clones only, not all of them. The sample has some 3,000 clones, about 48% seen once. Overall study findings and caveats: Top clone share appeared to fall from AAH through AIS, MIA, adenocarcinoma.

Remarks on this clone: Its cognate antigen is unknown.

V lost 4 bases to trimming and J lost 2 bases, with 8 bases between them. Germline loops: CDR1 MDHEN, CDR2 SYDVKM. This CDR3 is built from 13 residues. The sequence came from a person aged 45-60 years with lung adenocarcinoma. The sequenced material came from FFPE normal lung tissue adjacent to the tumor. V gene TRBV28 combines with J gene TRBJ1-1; D unresolved. In DNA form, the CDR3 reads TGTGCCAGCAGTTCTAGGGTTAACACTGAAGCTTTCTTT. Protein product: CASSSRVNTEAFF. The whole variable domain, remainder taken from reference TRBV28 and TRBJ1-1, is DVKVTQSSRYLVKRTGEKVFLECVQDMDHENMFWYRQDPGLGLRLIYFSYDVKMKEKGDIPEGYSVSREKKERFSLILESASTNQTSMYLCASSSRVNTEAFFGQGTRLTVV.